One and the same sample provided the 16 T cell receptor beta chains below, sequenced in a study of chemoradiotherapy in HPV16-positive cancers. TCRdb's table, derived via immunoSEQ multiplex PCR, lists solely in-frame clones and lacks some. The table shows about 12,000 clones, with roughly four fifths occurring only once. Sample collection was performed from a patient who underwent chemoradiotherapy. These receptors came from a human donor with HPV-associated anogenital cancer.

The rearrangement uses TRBV10-3 and TRBJ2-7; D is perhaps TRBD1 (5 bases). Germline V lookup: CDR1 ENHRY, CDR2 SYGVKD. The CDR3 runs 11 residues. Trimming shortened V by 6 bases and J by 2 bases, and 5 bases separated the two germline ends. CDR3 residues: CAIRDTYEQYF. In DNA form, the CDR3 reads TGTGCCATCAGGGACACCTACGAGCAGTACTTC.

This clone was counted only a few times. This chain connects TRBV2 to TRBJ2-2, with TRBD1 matching over 8 bases. The junction had 11 bases not matched to a gene; V was cut back by 9 bases and J by 5 bases. The CDR3 has 15 amino acids. Germline CDR1 is SNHLY and CDR2 is FYNNEI. CDR3 sequence: CARDRGGVSTGELFF. The CDR3 nucleotides are TGTGCCAGAGACAGGGGAGGCGTATCGACCGGGGAGCTGTTTTTT.

The J gene is TRBJ1-5, the V gene TRBV28; D is possibly TRBD1 (5 bases). The CDR3 totals 18 residues. Germline-derived CDR1 and CDR2 are MDHEN and SYDVKM. V shed 5 bases and J shed 3 bases, with 23 bases lying between them. CDR3 in DNA: TGTGCCAGCAGTCGGGGCGGGGCACGGGCAGAGAACAATCAGCCCCAGCATTTT. Protein sequence: CASSRGGARAENNQPQHF.

The J gene is TRBJ2-1, the V gene TRBV5-4; TRBD1 agrees at 11 bases. The CDR3 has 16 residues. V was clipped by 3 bases and J by 8 bases; unmatched bases: 10. In germline, CDR1 is SGHNT, CDR2 YYREEE (reference sequence). CDR3 DNA sequence: TGTGCCAGCAGCTCGACCGGGACAGGGGGGGACTATGAGCAGTTCTTC. It codes for CASSSTGTGGDYEQFF.

The chain combines TRBV11-2 with TRBJ2-7; tentatively, D is TRBD1 (5 bases). The germline V gene has CDR1 SGHAT and CDR2 FQNNGV. CDR3 length: 13 amino acids. Trimming stripped 4 bases from V and 2 bases from J, with 9 bases between. The CDR3 coding sequence is TGTGCCAGCAGCTCGACGACAGCCTACGAGCAGTACTTC. Translating gives CASSSTTAYEQYF.

The V and J genes are TRBV15 and TRBJ2-7; 7 bases map to TRBD2. With 1 base clipped from V and 7 bases from J, the junction kept 7 bases outside the gene matches. The CDR3 totals 14 residues. From germline, CDR1 is LNHNV and CDR2 YYDKDF (reference sequence). In DNA form, the CDR3 reads TGTGCCACCAGCAGAGGAGAACTAGCGAGGGAGCAGTACTTC. It codes for CATSRGELAREQYF.

The chain couples TRBV28 to TRBJ2-3, with D uncertain. V lost 4 bases and J 5 bases, leaving 10 bases between the germline ends. Per germline, CDR1 MDHEN and CDR2 SYDVKM. CDR3 length: 13 residues. The chain's CDR3 is CASSSITKDTQYF. The CDR3 DNA reads TGTGCCAGCAGTTCGATTACGAAAGATACGCAGTATTTT.

In its sample, this clone was seen a few times. The rearrangement uses TRBV5-1 and TRBJ2-5; D unclear. The ends were cut back, 0 bases at V and 5 bases at J, with 8 bases in the middle. Germline V lookup: CDR1 SGHRS, CDR2 YFSETQ. The CDR3 is 13 amino acids. The CDR3 region is CASSLALRETQYF. The CDR3 coding sequence is TGCGCCAGCAGCTTGGCCCTGAGGGAGACCCAGTACTTC.

This clone was found once. The chain uses TRBV4-3 and TRBJ2-1, with D hard to call. CDR1 is LGHNA, CDR2 YSLEER, per germline. The CDR3 has 15 residues. The V end was cut by 5 bases, the J end by 1 base, with 12 bases between. The CDR3 sequence is CASSTHAGSYNEQFF. DNA of the CDR3: TGCGCCAGCAGCACCCACGCCGGGTCCTACAATGAGCAGTTCTTC.

This sequence joins TRBV6-4 and TRBJ2-3, with TRBD2 matching 10 bases. Per germline, CDR1 MRHNA and CDR2 SNTAGT. Trimming cost V 10 bases and J 4 bases; bases outside gene matches: 5. The CDR3 covers 13 residues. The CDR3 is CAIQREGPDTQYF. The CDR3 coding sequence is TGTGCCATCCAGCGGGAGGGCCCAGATACGCAGTATTTT.

The chain carries TRBV21-1 and TRBJ2-3; TRBD2, the D gene given by the table, was not confirmed from the DNA. TRBV21-1 is a pseudogene segment. The CDR3 loop spans 16 amino acids. The CDR3: CASSPRTSGSTDTQYF. In nucleotides, the CDR3 is TGTGCCAGCAGCCCGCGGACTAGCGGGAGCACAGATACGCAGTATTTT.

The CDR3 region is CASSVASGSFSDTQYF. DNA for the CDR3: TGTGCCAGCAGCGTCGCTAGCGGGAGTTTCTCAGATACGCAGTATTTT. This sequence joins TRBV9 and TRBJ2-3; 10 nucleotides line up with TRBD2. This CDR3 is 16 amino acids long. Germline CDR1 reads SGDLS; CDR2 reads YYNGEE. After removal of 2 bases from V and 4 bases from J, the junction contained 7 bases not matched to a gene.

The chain employs TRBV10-3 and TRBJ2-3; 14 positions agree with TRBD2. Per germline, CDR1 ENHRY and CDR2 SYGVKD. The junction had 9 bases not matched to a gene; V was cut back by 3 bases and J by 4 bases. The CDR3 length is 18 residues. CDR3 protein: CAISDQPGLAGEADTQYF. DNA of the CDR3: TGTGCCATCAGTGACCAACCGGGACTAGCGGGAGAGGCAGATACGCAGTATTTT.

The chain couples TRBV28 to TRBJ1-3; D gene uncertain. Per the germline V gene, CDR1 is MDHEN and CDR2 is SYDVKM. Between the trimmed V and J ends, which lost 2 bases and 0 bases, there was a span of 5 bases. CDR3 length: 14 residues. DNA for the CDR3: TGTGCCAGCAGTTTAAGCGGCTCTGGAAACACCATATATTTT. Translated: CASSLSGSGNTIYF. The full variable domain, completed using reference TRBV28 and TRBJ1-3, is DVKVTQSSRYLVKRTGEKVFLECVQDMDHENMFWYRQDPGLGLRLIYFSYDVKMKEKGDIPEGYSVSREKKERFSLILESASTNQTSMYLCASSLSGSGNTIYFGEGSWLTVV.

The CDR3 DNA reads TGCGCCAGCAGCGACCAGGGCTATGAGCAGTTCTTC. This sequence encodes CASSDQGYEQFF. J is TRBJ2-1 and V is TRBV5-1, with a tentative D call TRBD1 (5 bases). The germline gives CDR1 SGHRS, CDR2 YFSETQ. This CDR3 contains 12 residues. V lost 4 bases and J lost 8, with 10 bases in between.

This chain links TRBV7-7 with TRBJ2-1; D remains ambiguous. Deletions cut 1 base from V and 9 bases from J, with 13 bases between. The CDR3 extends over 14 amino acids. Germline CDR1 reads SSHAT; CDR2 reads FNYEAQ (reference sequence). In nucleotides, the CDR3 is TGTGCCAGCAGCTTAGATGGGATCCGAGGTGAGCAGTTCTTC. Encoded protein: CASSLDGIRGEQFF.